These 10 T cell receptor beta chains originate from one sample sequenced in a study of T cells after yellow fever vaccination. A single record per CDR3 protein comes from TCRdb applying MiXCR to the 5' RACE reads. Of some 300,000 distinct CDR3 sequences listed, 7% to 10% are singletons. The material sequenced was PBMCs, taken about 41 days after the first yellow fever vaccination. These receptor sequences come from a young man who received the YFV17D yellow fever vaccine.

In this sample, this clonotype turned up a few times. The genes are TRBV18 and TRBJ2-1; D unclear. The germline V gene encodes CDR1 KGHSH and CDR2 LQKENI. V was cut by 2 bases and J by 2 bases, with 13 bases left in between. This CDR3 has 16 amino acids. The CDR3 bases are TGTGCCAGCTCACCAGGACGCCTCCCTGCCTACAATGAGCAGTTCTTC. Residues: CASSPGRLPAYNEQFF.

In its sample, this clonotype was seen a few times. The chain links TRBV6-1 to TRBJ2-5; 11 positions match TRBD2. V lost 7 bases, J lost 5 bases, and 9 bases stayed unmatched. Per the germline V gene, CDR1 is MNHNS and CDR2 is SASEGT. This CDR3 contains 15 residues. The CDR3 sequence: CASTPLAGGVETQYF. The DNA for the CDR3 is TGTGCCAGCACCCCCCTAGCGGGGGGAGTGGAGACCCAGTACTTC.

The chain uses TRBV7-3 and TRBJ2-5, with 8 bases fitting TRBD2. In germline, CDR1 is SGHTA, CDR2 FQGTGA. The CDR3 runs to 13 residues. Trimming cost V 8 bases and J 5 bases; bases outside gene matches: 7. The CDR3 region is CASAAGGAETQYF. CDR3 sequence (DNA): TGTGCCAGCGCCGCCGGGGGGGCGGAGACCCAGTACTTC.

The chain links TRBV10-3 to TRBJ1-5, with D unresolved. Germline V gene data show CDR1 as ENHRY and CDR2 as SYGVKD. CDR3 length: 15 amino acids. V dropped 2 bases and J dropped 0 bases, with 8 bases sitting between them. The CDR3 loop reads CAISERRASNQPQHF. The CDR3 DNA reads TGTGCCATCAGTGAGAGAAGGGCTAGCAATCAGCCCCAGCATTTT.

This clonotype was counted only a few times. The chain combines TRBV28 with TRBJ2-7; a weak D match, TRBD1 (6 bases). Germline CDR1 reads MDHEN; CDR2 reads SYDVKM. The CDR3 is 14 amino acids. Deletions cut 5 bases from V and 3 bases from J, with 14 bases between. CDR3 sequence: CASSPGTKGYEQYV. CDR3 in DNA: TGTGCCAGCAGTCCCGGGACAAAGGGCTACGAGCAGTACGTC.

This clonotype was observed a handful of times. The V call is TRBV7-6, the J call TRBJ2-5, with D possibly being TRBD1 or TRBD2 (6 bases each). The CDR3 runs 15 residues. Germline CDR1 reads SGHVS; CDR2 reads FNYEAQ. Trimming cost V 1 base and J 3 bases, with 12 bases left between them. CDR3 DNA: TGTGCCAGCAGCTTAGGGGGCGGGACAAAAGAGACCCAGTACTTC. This gives the protein CASSLGGGTKETQYF.

A few counts support this clonotype. This chain connects TRBV12-3 or TRBV12-4 to TRBJ2-3, with D unresolved. The CDR3 consists of 17 residues. The V and J ends lost 4 bases and 6 bases respectively, with 23 bases between them. The CDR3 is CASSSIPGTGYTDTQYF. The CDR3 DNA reads as TGTGCCAGCAGTTCCATTCCGGGCACCGGATATACGGATACGCAGTATTTT.

This clonotype was observed at least ten times. V is TRBV29-1 and J is TRBJ2-5; D gene ambiguous. Trimming stripped 6 bases from V and 1 base from J, with 12 bases between. The V gene's germline CDR1 is SQVTM and CDR2 ANQGSEA. The CDR3 runs to 13 residues. The CDR3: CSVAWTVQETQYF. CDR3 nucleotide sequence: TGCAGCGTCGCCTGGACGGTCCAAGAGACCCAGTACTTC.

This chain links TRBV7-8 with TRBJ2-5; TRBD1 aligns across 7 bases. CDR1 SGHVS and CDR2 FQNEAQ come from the germline V gene. After removal of 5 bases from V and 2 bases from J, the junction contained 5 bases not matched to a gene. The CDR3 spans 14 residues. CDR3 DNA sequence: TGTGCCAGCAGCCAGACAGGGCGACAAGAGACCCAGTACTTC. Translating it yields CASSQTGRQETQYF.

In this sample, this clonotype turned up many times. V is TRBV4-1 and J is TRBJ2-1, with 9 bases matching TRBD1. CDR3 length: 15 amino acids. Trimming at V came to 3 bases and at J to 2 bases, leaving 2 bases not matched to a gene. CDR1 and CDR2 (germline): MGHRA, YSYEKL. This CDR3 is CASSQTGGTYNEQFF. CDR3 nucleotides: TGCGCCAGCAGCCAGACAGGGGGAACCTACAATGAGCAGTTCTTC.